Here is one T cell receptor (beta chain) with its context. Its specificity is not known. The donors were members of the validation cohort comprising over a hundred subjects, separate from the roughly 650-subject first cohort. TCRdb's table, derived via immunoSEQ multiplex PCR, lists solely in-frame clones and lacks some. The sample holds some 130,000 clones, about 90% seen once. CDR1 and CDR2 from the germline V gene are MGHDK and SYGVNS. The CDR3 covers 13 residues. V lost 6 bases and J 2 bases, leaving 8 bases between the germline ends. The data are from a study of cytomegalovirus exposure and HLA in healthy donors. Overall study: According to later analysis, the same platform produced the 120 or so validation and approximately 630 first-cohort repertoires.

Broader study findings: Most TCRs appeared rarely, but some public TCRs recurred in many donors. In the 120 or so validation repertoires, approximately 94% of cluster scores exceeded 0, per a later analysis.

The rearrangement joins TRBV25-1 to TRBJ1-5; a possible D gene is TRBD1 (5 bases). Input material: PBMCs. This clonotype was sampled from a man aged 25-45 years in good health and CMV-seronegative. The DNA for the CDR3 is TGTGCCAGCAGGGGACTGGGCAATCAGCCCCAGCATTTT. Protein product: CASRGLGNQPQHF.